This T cell receptor (beta chain) emerged from a study of early T cells in non-severe SARS-CoV-2 infection. About the research overall: Chains were not paired, and sequencing was done on bulk RNA from unsorted whole blood.

Findings and caveats of the study: CD4 and private specificities were missed by VDJdb matching, which favored anti-spike CD8 responses.

With regard to this clonotype: The antigen remains unidentified.

The CDR3 has 14 amino acids. From germline, CDR1 is SGHTA and CDR2 FQGNSA. V dropped 0 bases and J dropped 6 bases, with 12 bases sitting between them. Unique molecular identifiers (one per individual cDNA molecule) were attached. TCRdb ran MiXCR on the 5' RACE reads and lists one entry per CDR3 protein. The table has approximately 45,000 distinct CDR3 sequences, approximately 6.1% seen once; the top ten hold 12%. This clonotype originated in an adult who was a healthcare worker with PCR-confirmed SARS-CoV-2 infection or an uninfected control (not recorded which). The chain couples TRBV7-2 to TRBJ2-7, with D possibly matching TRBD2 (5 bases). The source material was whole blood. The CDR3 sequence is CASSLAIGVGEQYF. Written as DNA, the CDR3 is TGTGCCAGCAGCTTAGCTATCGGGGTAGGCGAGCAGTACTTC.